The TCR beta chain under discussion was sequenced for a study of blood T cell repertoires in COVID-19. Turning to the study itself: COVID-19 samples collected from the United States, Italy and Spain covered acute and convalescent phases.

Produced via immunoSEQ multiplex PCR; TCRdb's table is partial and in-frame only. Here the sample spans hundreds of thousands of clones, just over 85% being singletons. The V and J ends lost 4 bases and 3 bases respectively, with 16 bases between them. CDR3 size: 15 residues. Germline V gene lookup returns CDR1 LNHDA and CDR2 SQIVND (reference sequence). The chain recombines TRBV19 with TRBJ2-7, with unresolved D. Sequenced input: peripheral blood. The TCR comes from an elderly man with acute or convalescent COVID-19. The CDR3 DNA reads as TGTGCCAGTAGTAAGTTATACGGAGAGATCTACGAGCAGTACTTC. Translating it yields CASSKLYGEIYEQYF.